These T cell receptor beta chains were read from a single sample in a study of Graves' ophthalmopathy and Graves' hyperthyroidism. Using its own MiXCR run on the multiplex PCR reads, TCRdb lists one record per CDR3 protein. The sample records over a million distinct CDR3 sequences, about 36% being singletons. Sequencing was carried out using peripheral blood or thyroid tissue (not recorded which). These receptors were taken from an adult man with Graves' hyperthyroidism. Both conserved end residues are part of each CDR3. Clone sizes are given selectively: once, few, many, or a class where the clone is expanded.

V gene	clone size	J gene	CDR3 protein
TRBV20-1	-	TRBJ2-6	CSARVSAGANVLTF
TRBV20-1	-	TRBJ1-3	CSAPAPGTGNTIYF
TRBV13	many	TRBJ2-7	CASSLGRQSSYEQYF
TRBV6-5	-	TRBJ1-2	CASSYSIGIGYTF
TRBV7-2	-	TRBJ2-7	CASSLHPGGTSSYEQYF
TRBV20-1	many	TRBJ1-5	CSASSPNQPQHF
TRBV4-3	many	TRBJ1-1	CASSQVGEVMNTEAFF
TRBV20-1	-	TRBJ1-6	CSASGDTNSPLHF
TRBV20-1	-	TRBJ2-7	CSAGGGTAYEQYF
TRBV20-1	many	TRBJ1-2	CSGRKGVYGYTF
TRBV19	many	TRBJ2-2	CASSIALAGVVGELFF
TRBV7-2	-	TRBJ1-1	CASSSGTSNTEAFF
TRBV7-9	-	TRBJ1-1	CASSLIAVNTEAFF
TRBV12-3/TRBV12-4	-	TRBJ2-2	CASSFSRGRPTGELFF
TRBV20-1	once	TRBJ2-2	CSASVQVGELFF
TRBV6-5	-	TRBJ1-2	CASSFDRERYTF
TRBV12-3/TRBV12-4	few	TRBJ2-5	CASSLALGTGKETQYF
TRBV29-1	many	TRBJ2-7	CSVGRAGGALEQYF
TRBV10-2	few	TRBJ2-7	CASSPAKGRQGAYEQYF